The 14 T cell receptor beta chains presented below share a single source sample, sequenced in a study of T cells after yellow fever vaccination. A single record per CDR3 protein comes from TCRdb applying MiXCR to the 5' RACE reads. The table includes 250,000 or so distinct CDR3 sequences, 3.6% detected once. Here the sequenced sample was PBMCs, taken 15 days after the yellow fever booster vaccination. The receptors derive from a man younger than 30 who received the YFV17D yellow fever vaccine.

This clonotype has at least ten counts. The chain links TRBV3-1 to TRBJ1-2; the match to TRBD1 covers 7 bases. Trimming took 3 bases from V and 2 from J; bases not matched to a gene: 3. CDR1 and CDR2 (germline): LGHDT, YNNKEL (reference sequence). This CDR3 has 14 residues. The DNA for the CDR3 is TGTGCCAGCAGCCAGACAGGGTGGAACTATGGCTACACCTTC. Translation: CASSQTGWNYGYTF.

This clonotype was seen repeatedly, ten times or more. The genes are TRBV20-1 and TRBJ2-1; D is unclear. The CDR3 covers 14 residues. V lost 6 bases and J lost 4, with 16 bases in between. Germline V gene lookup returns CDR1 DFQATT and CDR2 SNEGSKA (reference sequence). CDR3 DNA: TGCAGTGCCGTTGCAAGCCCTAGTTACAATGAGCAGTTCTTC. The encoded protein is CSAVASPSYNEQFF.

The table lists this clonotype with many counts. This chain links TRBV7-8 with TRBJ1-6; TRBD1 agrees at 7 bases. The V gene end was trimmed by 0 bases and the J gene end by 0 bases; junction bases not matched to a gene: 11. Germline lookup yields CDR1 SGHVS and CDR2 FQNEAQ. CDR3 length: 20 residues. CDR3 DNA sequence: TGTGCCAGCAGCTTAGCTGCAGGCAGGGGGTTGAGCTCCTATAATTCACCCCTCCACTTT. This encodes CASSLAAGRGLSSYNSPLHF. Filled out from reference TRBV7-8 and TRBJ1-6, the complete variable domain reads GAGVSQSPRYKVAKRGQDVALRCDPISGHVSLFWYQQALGQGPEFLTYFQNEAQLDKSGLPSDRFFAERPEGSVSTLKIQRTQQEDSAVYLCASSLAAGRGLSSYNSPLHFGNGTRLTVT.

The table lists this clonotype with many counts. This chain connects TRBV11-2 to TRBJ2-1; 11 nucleotides line up with TRBD2. The CDR3 spans 16 residues. The germline gives CDR1 SGHAT, CDR2 FQNNGV. V shed 4 bases and J 7 bases; nucleotides not matched to a gene: 9. In DNA, the CDR3 is TGTGCCAGCAGCTCCCTTAGCGGGGGGGCGGGGAATGAGCAGTTCTTC. Its translation is CASSSLSGGAGNEQFF. Supplemented by reference TRBV11-2 and TRBJ2-1, the full variable domain reads EAGVAQSPRYKIIEKRQSVAFWCNPISGHATLYWYQQILGQGPKLLIQFQNNGVVDDSQLPKDRFSAERLKGVDSTLKIQPAKLEDSAVYLCASSSLSGGAGNEQFFGPGTRLTVL.

This clonotype showed up many times. V is TRBV7-2 and J is TRBJ1-5, with unresolved D. The ends were cut back, 2 bases at V and 0 bases at J, with 8 bases in the middle. Germline loops: CDR1 SGHTA, CDR2 FQGNSA. CDR3 length: 15 residues. As DNA, the CDR3 is TGTGCCAGCAGCTTAAACCGCTATAGCAATCAGCCCCAGCATTTT. This codes for CASSLNRYSNQPQHF.

Many counts were recorded for this clonotype. V and J are TRBV5-1 and TRBJ1-5; the match to TRBD1 covers 7 bases. This CDR3 is 14 amino acids long. CDR1 is SGHRS and CDR2 is YFSETQ in the germline V gene. The V segment lost 3 bases and the J segment 4 bases; nucleotides outside the gene matches: 4. The chain's CDR3 is CASSSGQANQPQHF. DNA for the CDR3: TGCGCCAGCAGCTCCGGACAGGCAAATCAGCCCCAGCATTTT.

The table lists this clonotype with many counts. This chain links TRBV7-2 with TRBJ1-5; D is ambiguous. The CDR3 consists of 15 residues. Germline V gene data show CDR1 as SGHTA and CDR2 as FQGNSA. V dropped 8 bases and J dropped 9 bases, with 23 bases sitting between them. The CDR3 region has the DNA TGTGCCAGCGGCCCAGCCACAGCTGTGGGGAGGCCCCAGCATTTT. It encodes CASGPATAVGRPQHF.

This clonotype came up many times. J is TRBJ2-2 and V is TRBV11-2, with 8 bases lining up with TRBD1. This CDR3 has 15 amino acids. V was pared by 1 base and J by 5 bases, with 3 bases of the junction left unmatched. Germline V gene sequence: CDR1 SGHAT, CDR2 FQNNGV. The CDR3 nucleotides are TGTGCCAGCAGCTTAGGCAGGGGGCGTACCGGGGAGCTGTTTTTT. Translation gives CASSLGRGRTGELFF.

This clonotype was recorded at least ten times. V gene TRBV2 combines with J gene TRBJ2-1; a possible D gene is TRBD2 (5 bases). The ends were cut back, 8 bases at V and 10 bases at J, with 9 bases in the middle. CDR1 is SNHLY, CDR2 FYNNEI, per germline. The CDR3 runs to 10 residues. The CDR3 sequence is CASRGMEQFF. The CDR3 DNA reads as TGTGCCAGCCGAGGGATGGAGCAGTTCTTC.

This clonotype has ten or more counts. The gene calls are TRBV5-1 and TRBJ1-1; D not certain. Looked up from germline, CDR1 is SGHRS and CDR2 is YFSETQ. V was shortened by 0 bases and J by 6 bases, with 6 bases between the two germline ends. The CDR3 consists of 12 residues. CDR3 residues: CASSLANAEAFF. The CDR3 DNA is TGCGCCAGCAGCTTGGCAAACGCTGAAGCTTTCTTT.

This clonotype appeared many times. The V and J genes are TRBV4-3 and TRBJ2-2; D is ambiguous. V lost 3 bases and J 0 bases, leaving 8 bases between the germline ends. Germline CDR1 reads LGHNA; CDR2 reads YSLEER. The CDR3 extends over 15 amino acids. The CDR3 protein is CASSHNHANTGELFF. The CDR3 coding sequence is TGCGCCAGCAGCCACAATCATGCGAACACCGGGGAGCTGTTTTTT.

This clonotype was found many times. The chain employs TRBV5-1 and TRBJ1-4; no definite D call. Between the trimmed V and J ends, which lost 1 base and 0 bases, there was a span of 4 bases. The CDR3 sequence is 14 residues long. Germline CDR1 and CDR2: SGHRS and YFSETQ. The CDR3 here is CASSLTATNEKLFF. As DNA, the CDR3 is TGCGCCAGCAGCTTGACAGCAACTAATGAAAAACTGTTTTTT.

This sequence joins TRBV3-1 and TRBJ1-2; D is undetermined. CDR1 is LGHDT and CDR2 is YNNKEL in the germline V gene (reference sequence). The CDR3 has 16 residues. Trimming pared 3 bases from V and 0 bases from J, leaving 14 bases between. DNA of the CDR3: TGTGCCAGCAGCCATTGGAGCGCCTCCTCTAACTATGGCTACACCTTC. Protein product: CASSHWSASSNYGYTF.

Of note for this clonotype: A much larger clone lies a single base off, so this may be a read error. The chain joins TRBV5-1 to TRBJ2-3, with 9 nucleotides matching TRBD1. The J segment lost 3 bases and the V segment lost 3 bases, leaving 5 bases of the junction unmatched. The CDR3 extends over 15 amino acids. The V gene's germline CDR1 is SGHRS and CDR2 YFSETQ. The CDR3 DNA sequence: TGCGCCAGCAGCTGCGAGACAGGGGGGACAGATACGCAGTATTTT. Translating it yields CASSCETGGTDTQYF.